The present TCR beta chain was sequenced within a study of shared clonotypes between healthy human individuals. In the study overall: With ages of 18 to 49, the donors were a couple of women and a few men.

Free of recent acute infections or vaccinations, the donors were healthy HIV-negative adults. The study's findings and limits: Estimated richness values were generally larger in naive subsets than in memory subsets.

The V gene lost 7 bases and the J gene lost 0 bases, with 10 bases spanning the gap. CDR1 MNHNS and CDR2 SASEGT come from the germline V gene. There are 14 residues in the CDR3. About this clone: Antigen specificity is unknown.

Genomic DNA per cell subset filled all wells of several immunoSEQ plates. TCRdb keeps only in-frame clones here, not all; method: immunoSEQ multiplex PCR. The data contain about 2.4 million clones, over 85% of them singletons. This chain connects TRBV6-1 to TRBJ1-5; D ambiguous. The sequence was obtained from a man aged 18 to 29 in good health. The sample comprised naive CD4+ T cells sorted from blood. Noted subset: CD45RA+ positively selected. CDR3 DNA: TGTGCCAGCACCGAGTGGGATAGCAATCAGCCCCAGCATTTT. Amino acid sequence: CASTEWDSNQPQHF.